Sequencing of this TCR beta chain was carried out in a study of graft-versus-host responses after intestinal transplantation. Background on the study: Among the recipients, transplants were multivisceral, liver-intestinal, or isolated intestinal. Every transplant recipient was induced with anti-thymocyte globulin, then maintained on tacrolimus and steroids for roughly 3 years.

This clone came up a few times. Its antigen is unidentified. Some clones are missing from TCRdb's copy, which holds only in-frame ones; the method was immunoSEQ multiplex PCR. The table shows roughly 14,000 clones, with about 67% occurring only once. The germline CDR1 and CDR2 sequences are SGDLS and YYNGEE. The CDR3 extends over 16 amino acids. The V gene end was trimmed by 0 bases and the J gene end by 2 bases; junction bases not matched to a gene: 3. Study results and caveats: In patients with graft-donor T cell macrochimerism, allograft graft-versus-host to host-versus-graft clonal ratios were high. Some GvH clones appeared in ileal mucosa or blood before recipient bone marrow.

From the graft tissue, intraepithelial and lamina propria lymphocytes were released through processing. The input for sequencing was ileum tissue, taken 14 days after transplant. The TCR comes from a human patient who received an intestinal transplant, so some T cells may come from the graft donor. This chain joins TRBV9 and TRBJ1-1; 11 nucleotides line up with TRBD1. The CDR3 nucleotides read TGTGCCAGCAGCGTAGGGGGACAGGGGGTAAACACTGAAGCTTTCTTT. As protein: CASSVGGQGVNTEAFF.